This T cell receptor (beta chain) was profiled in a study of blood T cell repertoires in COVID-19. Some clones are missing from TCRdb's copy, which holds only in-frame ones; the method was immunoSEQ multiplex PCR. Altogether 40,000 to 50,000 clones are present, around 84% being singletons, with the ten largest covering around 64%. V lost 4 bases to trimming and J lost 8 bases; unmatched junction nucleotides: 11. This CDR3 spans 17 amino acids. CDR1 and CDR2 (germline): SGHRS, YFSETQ. This TCR was recovered from a man aged 65 to 79 with acute or convalescent COVID-19. Specimen: peripheral blood. The rearrangement joins TRBV5-1 to TRBJ1-6; TRBD1 agrees at 11 bases. This chain's CDR3 is CASSQGQGAGSHSPLHF. CDR3 bases: TGCGCCAGCAGCCAAGGACAGGGGGCTGGGTCCCATTCACCCCTCCACTTT.